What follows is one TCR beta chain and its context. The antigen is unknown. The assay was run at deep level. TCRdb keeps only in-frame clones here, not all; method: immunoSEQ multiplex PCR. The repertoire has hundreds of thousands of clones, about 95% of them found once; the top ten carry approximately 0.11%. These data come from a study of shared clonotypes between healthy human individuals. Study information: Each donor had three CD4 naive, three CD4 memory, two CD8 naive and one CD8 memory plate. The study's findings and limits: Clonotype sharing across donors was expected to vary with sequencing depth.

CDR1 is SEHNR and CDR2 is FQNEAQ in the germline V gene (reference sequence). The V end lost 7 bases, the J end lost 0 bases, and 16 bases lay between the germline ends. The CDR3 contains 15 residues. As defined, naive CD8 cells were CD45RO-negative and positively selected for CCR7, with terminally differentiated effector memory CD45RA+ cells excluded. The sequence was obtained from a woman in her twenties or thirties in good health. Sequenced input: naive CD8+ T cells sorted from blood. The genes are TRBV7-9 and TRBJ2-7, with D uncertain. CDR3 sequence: CASTVGERSSYEQYF. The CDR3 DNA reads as TGTGCCAGCACCGTTGGAGAGAGAAGCTCCTACGAGCAGTACTTC.